Listed below are T cell receptor beta chains from one sample, sequenced in a study of CD8 T cells in Susac syndrome. MiXCR was run by TCRdb on the immunoSEQ multiplex PCR reads, yielding one entry per CDR3 protein. The sample has about 94,000 distinct CDR3 sequences, just under 95% seen once; the top ten hold more than 0.3%. The sample taken for sequencing was CD4+ T cells from PBMCs. The receptors were gathered from a human donor with Susac syndrome. The CDR3 runs from the conserved cysteine through the conserved F or W. The order of the fields is V gene, D gene, clone size, J gene, CDR3 protein, CDR3 DNA. A D gene is named only where the DNA matches it firmly. Size tells how often a clone was seen (once, few, many) or the class of an expanded clone, and some rows leave it out.

v_call: TRBV19; d_call: .; clone_size: .; j_call: TRBJ2-1; cdr3_aa: CASSINAGSSYNEQFF; cdr3_nt: TGTGCCAGTAGTATAAATGCGGGGAGCTCCTACAATGAGCAGTTCTTC
v_call: TRBV20-1; d_call: .; clone_size: .; j_call: TRBJ2-3; cdr3_aa: CSASDSADTQYF; cdr3_nt: TGCAGTGCTTCCGACTCCGCAGATACGCAGTATTTT
v_call: TRBV11-2; d_call: .; clone_size: .; j_call: TRBJ2-2; cdr3_aa: CASSLSGWGPTGELFF; cdr3_nt: TGTGCCAGCAGCTTAAGCGGCTGGGGGCCGACCGGGGAGCTGTTTTTT
v_call: TRBV20-1; d_call: .; clone_size: .; j_call: TRBJ1-2; cdr3_aa: CSALEAAGEGYTF; cdr3_nt: TGCAGTGCTCTGGAGGCGGCAGGGGAGGGCTACACCTTC
v_call: TRBV19; d_call: .; clone_size: .; j_call: TRBJ2-7; cdr3_aa: CASSSRTGGFAYEQYF; cdr3_nt: TGTGCCAGTAGTTCCCGCACCGGGGGATTCGCCTACGAGCAGTACTTC
v_call: TRBV12-3/TRBV12-4; d_call: .; clone_size: .; j_call: TRBJ2-2; cdr3_aa: CASSGRRRTNTGELFF; cdr3_nt: TGTGCCAGCAGTGGCCGCCGGAGGACGAACACCGGGGAGCTGTTTTTT
v_call: TRBV12-3/TRBV12-4; d_call: .; clone_size: .; j_call: TRBJ2-5; cdr3_aa: CASLFLGGGSETQYF; cdr3_nt: TGTGCCAGCCTTTTTTTAGGAGGGGGCTCGGAGACCCAGTACTTC
v_call: TRBV2; d_call: TRBD2; clone_size: once; j_call: TRBJ2-5; cdr3_aa: CASSSSGLAAQETQYF; cdr3_nt: TGTGCCAGCAGCTCCTCCGGACTAGCGGCCCAAGAGACCCAGTACTTC
v_call: TRBV12-5; d_call: .; clone_size: .; j_call: TRBJ1-2; cdr3_aa: CASGLDTVASYTF; cdr3_nt: TGTGCTAGTGGTTTGGACACAGTAGCTAGCTACACCTTC
v_call: TRBV10-3; d_call: .; clone_size: once; j_call: TRBJ2-3; cdr3_aa: CATQVAQSTDTQYF; cdr3_nt: TGTGCCACCCAGGTGGCGCAGAGCACAGATACGCAGTATTTT
v_call: TRBV20-1; d_call: TRBD2; clone_size: .; j_call: TRBJ2-5; cdr3_aa: CRGGAGVTQETQYF; cdr3_nt: TGCAGGGGGGGAGCGGGGGTTACCCAAGAGACCCAGTACTTC
v_call: TRBV29-1; d_call: TRBD1; clone_size: .; j_call: TRBJ1-1; cdr3_aa: CSVGHRGRNTEAFF; cdr3_nt: TGCAGCGTTGGGCACAGGGGACGGAACACTGAAGCTTTCTTT
v_call: TRBV11-1; d_call: TRBD2; clone_size: once; j_call: TRBJ2-7; cdr3_aa: CASSRLAGPPDEQYF; cdr3_nt: TGTGCCAGCAGCCGACTAGCGGGGCCTCCTGACGAGCAGTACTTC
v_call: TRBV23-1; d_call: .; clone_size: .; j_call: TRBJ2-4; cdr3_aa: CASSPPQGLVNIQYF; cdr3_nt: TGCGCCAGCAGTCCCCCCCAGGGGCTGGTAAACATTCAGTACTTC
v_call: TRBV20-1; d_call: .; clone_size: .; j_call: TRBJ1-4; cdr3_aa: CSAHNGGVDEKLFF; cdr3_nt: TGCAGTGCGCACAACGGGGGGGTAGATGAAAAACTGTTTTTT
v_call: TRBV30; d_call: .; clone_size: .; j_call: TRBJ2-5; cdr3_aa: CAWSHAETQYF; cdr3_nt: TGTGCCTGGAGCCACGCGGAGACCCAGTACTTC
v_call: TRBV27; d_call: TRBD1; clone_size: once; j_call: TRBJ2-1; cdr3_aa: CASSRGGGSYNEQFF; cdr3_nt: TGTGCCAGCTCGAGAGGGGGCGGCTCCTACAATGAGCAGTTCTTC
v_call: TRBV12-3/TRBV12-4; d_call: .; clone_size: .; j_call: TRBJ1-5; cdr3_aa: CASSYPSRPQHF; cdr3_nt: TGTGCCAGCAGTTACCCGTCGCGGCCCCAGCATTTT
v_call: TRBV28; d_call: .; clone_size: .; j_call: TRBJ1-2; cdr3_aa: CASRPRQVYPYTF; cdr3_nt: TGTGCCAGCAGACCAAGACAGGTTTATCCGTACACCTTC
v_call: TRBV9; d_call: .; clone_size: .; j_call: TRBJ2-7; cdr3_aa: CASSVGVATYEQYF; cdr3_nt: TGTGCCAGCAGCGTAGGGGTGGCCACCTACGAGCAGTACTTC
v_call: TRBV30; d_call: .; clone_size: .; j_call: TRBJ2-1; cdr3_aa: CAWSALSPSNEQFF; cdr3_nt: TGTGCCTGGAGTGCGCTATCCCCCTCCAATGAGCAGTTCTTC
v_call: TRBV19; d_call: .; clone_size: .; j_call: TRBJ1-2; cdr3_aa: CASSIEERVYGYTF; cdr3_nt: TGTGCCAGTAGTATAGAAGAGAGAGTCTATGGCTACACCTTC
v_call: TRBV16; d_call: .; clone_size: .; j_call: TRBJ2-1; cdr3_aa: CASSQSGGLKEQFF; cdr3_nt: TGTGCCAGCAGCCAATCGGGGGGCCTAAAAGAGCAGTTCTTC
v_call: TRBV7-9; d_call: TRBD2; clone_size: .; j_call: TRBJ2-3; cdr3_aa: CASSWSGGTDELGTQYF; cdr3_nt: TGTGCCAGCAGCTGGAGCGGGGGGACCGACGAACTCGGTACGCAGTATTTT
v_call: TRBV27; d_call: .; clone_size: .; j_call: TRBJ2-3; cdr3_aa: CASSPSGVTSTDTQYF; cdr3_nt: TGTGCCAGCAGCCCGTCCGGTGTAACTAGCACAGATACGCAGTATTTT
v_call: TRBV24-1; d_call: .; clone_size: once; j_call: TRBJ1-5; cdr3_aa: CATGGAGGNQPQHF; cdr3_nt: TGTGCCACTGGGGGGGCGGGGGGCAATCAGCCCCAGCATTTT
v_call: TRBV7-9; d_call: .; clone_size: .; j_call: TRBJ2-7; cdr3_aa: CASSGRYGASYEQYF; cdr3_nt: TGTGCCAGCAGCGGTCGGTACGGGGCCTCCTACGAGCAGTACTTC
v_call: TRBV4-1; d_call: TRBD2; clone_size: .; j_call: TRBJ2-7; cdr3_aa: CASSQVGARGADEQYF; cdr3_nt: TGCGCCAGCAGCCAAGTAGGCGCGCGGGGGGCCGACGAGCAGTACTTC
v_call: TRBV2; d_call: .; clone_size: .; j_call: TRBJ1-2; cdr3_aa: CASRGGENYGYTF; cdr3_nt: TGTGCCAGCAGGGGAGGGGAGAACTATGGCTACACCTTC
v_call: TRBV3-1; d_call: .; clone_size: .; j_call: TRBJ2-1; cdr3_aa: CASSQDLGARVYNEQFF; cdr3_nt: TGTGCCAGCAGCCAGGATTTGGGGGCGCGGGTTTACAATGAGCAGTTCTTC
v_call: TRBV24-1; d_call: .; clone_size: .; j_call: TRBJ2-3; cdr3_aa: CATNDRFTDTQYF; cdr3_nt: TGTGCCACCAACGATAGGTTCACAGATACGCAGTATTTT
v_call: TRBV28; d_call: TRBD1; clone_size: .; j_call: TRBJ2-5; cdr3_aa: CASKGAEETQYF; cdr3_nt: TGTGCCAGCAAGGGGGCCGAAGAGACCCAGTACTTC
v_call: TRBV4-1; d_call: TRBD2; clone_size: .; j_call: TRBJ2-1; cdr3_aa: CASSQSGLDSYNEQFF; cdr3_nt: TGCGCCAGCAGCCAGTCGGGACTAGATTCCTACAATGAGCAGTTCTTC
v_call: TRBV10-2; d_call: .; clone_size: once; j_call: TRBJ2-5; cdr3_aa: CASSVGGEKETQYF; cdr3_nt: TGCGCCAGCAGTGTCGGGGGAGAAAAAGAGACCCAGTACTTC
v_call: TRBV12-5; d_call: .; clone_size: .; j_call: TRBJ1-2; cdr3_aa: CASGPGTGSAPYGYTF; cdr3_nt: TGTGCTAGTGGACCGGGAACAGGGTCTGCTCCCTATGGCTACACCTTC
v_call: TRBV7-9; d_call: .; clone_size: .; j_call: TRBJ2-7; cdr3_aa: CASSPGTSTYEQYF; cdr3_nt: TGTGCCAGCAGCCCCGGGACCTCCACCTACGAGCAGTACTTC
v_call: TRBV27; d_call: TRBD1; clone_size: .; j_call: TRBJ1-1; cdr3_aa: CASSLRGGGVLAFF; cdr3_nt: TGTGCCAGCAGTTTGAGAGGGGGCGGAGTATTAGCTTTCTTT
v_call: TRBV29-1; d_call: .; clone_size: .; j_call: TRBJ2-3; cdr3_aa: CSGGAADTQYF; cdr3_nt: TGCAGCGGGGGCGCAGCAGATACGCAGTATTTT
v_call: TRBV6-5; d_call: TRBD1; clone_size: .; j_call: TRBJ1-5; cdr3_aa: CASSLRTGPDQPQHF; cdr3_nt: TGTGCCAGCAGCTTAAGGACAGGACCAGATCAGCCCCAGCATTTT
v_call: TRBV20-1; d_call: .; clone_size: .; j_call: TRBJ2-7; cdr3_aa: CSARGLSSYEQYF; cdr3_nt: TGCAGTGCTAGGGGGCTTAGCTCCTACGAGCAGTACTTC
v_call: TRBV20-1; d_call: .; clone_size: few; j_call: TRBJ1-1; cdr3_aa: CSAQGMNTEAFF; cdr3_nt: TGCAGTGCTCAGGGGATGAACACTGAAGCTTTCTTT
v_call: TRBV3-1; d_call: .; clone_size: .; j_call: TRBJ2-2; cdr3_aa: CASSHAGGELFF; cdr3_nt: TGTGCCAGCAGCCACGCGGGAGGGGAGCTGTTTTTT
v_call: TRBV3-1; d_call: TRBD1; clone_size: .; j_call: TRBJ2-6; cdr3_aa: CASSPDRASSGANVLTF; cdr3_nt: TGTGCCAGCAGCCCGGACAGGGCTAGCTCTGGGGCCAACGTCCTGACTTTC
v_call: TRBV5-1; d_call: .; clone_size: .; j_call: TRBJ2-3; cdr3_aa: CASSLGGRRTDTQYF; cdr3_nt: TGCGCCAGCAGCTTGGGTGGCCGTCGCACAGATACGCAGTATTTT
v_call: TRBV20-1; d_call: TRBD1; clone_size: .; j_call: TRBJ2-7; cdr3_aa: CSARKGGRSHEQYF; cdr3_nt: TGCAGTGCTAGAAAAGGGGGCCGGTCCCACGAGCAGTACTTC
v_call: TRBV5-6; d_call: .; clone_size: .; j_call: TRBJ1-6; cdr3_aa: CASSLGDSPLHF; cdr3_nt: TGTGCCAGCAGCTTGGGAGATTCACCCCTCCACTTT
v_call: TRBV5-1; d_call: .; clone_size: .; j_call: TRBJ1-4; cdr3_aa: CASSLNAGPREKLFF; cdr3_nt: TGCGCCAGCAGCTTGAACGCAGGTCCCAGAGAAAAACTGTTTTTT
v_call: TRBV20-1; d_call: .; clone_size: .; j_call: TRBJ1-5; cdr3_aa: CSAKKGGNQPQHF; cdr3_nt: TGCAGTGCTAAAAAGGGGGGCAATCAGCCCCAGCATTTT
v_call: TRBV14; d_call: .; clone_size: .; j_call: TRBJ2-3; cdr3_aa: CASSQETGLGTDTQYF; cdr3_nt: TGTGCCAGCAGCCAAGAGACAGGACTAGGCACAGATACGCAGTATTTT
v_call: TRBV4-2; d_call: TRBD2; clone_size: .; j_call: TRBJ2-5; cdr3_aa: CASSHLSAGAQETQYF; cdr3_nt: TGTGCCAGCAGCCATCTTTCGGCGGGAGCACAAGAGACCCAGTACTTC
v_call: TRBV28; d_call: .; clone_size: .; j_call: TRBJ2-2; cdr3_aa: CASSPRGISVNPSNTGELFF; cdr3_nt: TGTGCCAGCAGTCCCCGGGGGATTAGCGTCAACCCTTCGAACACCGGGGAGCTGTTTTTT